This T cell receptor beta chain came from a study of T cells in Graves' hyperthyroidism and ophthalmopathy. Study-level information: Staff took peripheral blood when the initial diagnosis was made, before any treatment began.

Study-wide results and limits: Most clonotypes that expanded in the thyroid above 0.001 also showed up in blood.

For this clonotype: The antigen is unknown.

RNA transcripts were the template for amplifying TCR beta CDR3 regions. Using the HTBI primer set, a first-round RT-PCR was run on the TCR CDR3. TCRdb redid the calling of the multiplex PCR reads with MiXCR, one entry per CDR3 protein. The table shows about 720,000 distinct CDR3 sequences, with approximately 19% occurring only once. J lost 7 bases, V lost 4 bases, and 8 bases had no gene match. The CDR3 totals 15 residues. Per germline, CDR1 SNHLY and CDR2 FYNNEI. This rearrangement joins TRBV2 to TRBJ2-2, with 8 bases that match TRBD1. Sequenced input: blood. The receptor comes from a woman between 50 and 59 years old with Graves' hyperthyroidism that later progressed to Graves' ophthalmopathy. The CDR3 protein is CASSVSRGPVGELFF. In DNA form, the CDR3 reads TGTGCCAGCAGTGTCTCCAGGGGGCCGGTCGGGGAGCTGTTTTTT.